This passage covers 19 T cell receptor beta chains from one sample sequenced in a study of PD-1 blockade in classical Hodgkin lymphoma. Sequencing used immunoSEQ multiplex PCR; TCRdb keeps in-frame clones, though not all of them. The sample lists about 6,000 clones, 45% to 65% occurring once. In every patient, relapse followed autologous stem cell transplantation, while exposure to brentuximab vedotin differed. Thawed PBMCs underwent magnetic negative selection to obtain purified CD8+ T cells. The specimen comprised CD8+ T cells from blood, sampled at baseline. The receptors were gathered from a human donor with classical Hodgkin lymphoma.

This clone was recorded a few times. The CDR3 loop reads CASTPSTGPPEAFF. As DNA, the CDR3 is TGTGCCAGCACCCCTTCGACAGGGCCGCCGGAAGCTTTCTTT. The V and J genes are TRBV28 and TRBJ1-1; 7 positions match TRBD1. This CDR3 is 14 amino acids long. V lost 7 bases, J lost 8 bases, and 13 bases stayed unmatched. Germline V gives CDR1 MDHEN, CDR2 SYDVKM.

The CDR3 nucleotides are TGTGCCAGCAGCTTTCTGCCAGCGGGAGGCGGTGAGCAGTTCTTC. This encodes CASSFLPAGGGEQFF. The chain joins TRBV7-5 to TRBJ2-1; the DNA was not compared with TRBD2, the D call given in the table. TRBV7-5 is termed a pseudogene. The CDR3 has 15 amino acids.

The chain recombines TRBV11-3 with TRBJ2-7, with D maybe TRBD1 (6 bases). CDR3 length: 13 amino acids. CDR1 is SGHNT, CDR2 YENEEA, per germline. Trimming took 3 bases from V and 1 from J, leaving 7 bases between them. CDR3: CASSFGQSYEQYF. In DNA form, the CDR3 reads TGTGCCAGCAGCTTTGGACAGTCCTACGAGCAGTACTTC. The full variable domain, with the rest looked up from reference TRBV11-3 and TRBJ2-7, is EAGVVQSPRYKIIEKKQPVAFWCNPISGHNTLYWYLQNLGQGPELLIRYENEEAVDDSQLPKDRFSAERLKGVDSTLKIQPAELGDSAVYLCASSFGQSYEQYFGPGTRLTVT.

The V and J genes are TRBV14 and TRBJ2-5; 9 bases fit TRBD2. This CDR3 contains 15 residues. J was trimmed by 7 bases and V by 3 bases; bases with no gene match: 9. The germline CDR1 and CDR2 sequences are SGHDN and FVKESK. The CDR3 nucleotides are TGTGCCAGCAGCCACCCAGCGGGGGGACTTTGGACCCAGTACTTC. Translating gives CASSHPAGGLWTQYF.

The chain uses TRBV19 and TRBJ1-2, with D uncertain. The CDR3 sequence is 12 residues long. V was shortened by 10 bases and J by 4 bases, with 13 bases between the two germline ends. Germline V lookup: CDR1 LNHDA, CDR2 SQIVND (reference sequence). CDR3 protein: CATQTAPYGYTF. The DNA for the CDR3 is TGTGCCACGCAAACAGCCCCCTATGGCTACACCTTC.

Within the sample, this clone is medium-sized. The chain couples TRBV4-1 to TRBJ2-7; TRBD2 is a possible D gene (7 bases). With 3 bases removed from V and 0 bases from J, the gap between germline ends came to 18 bases. Germline assignment: CDR1 MGHRA and CDR2 YSYEKL. The CDR3 totals 17 residues. The CDR3, as DNA: TGCGCCAGCAGCCAGGGAGGGGGTTCTGAAAGCTCCTACGAGCAGTACTTC. Its protein is CASSQGGGSESSYEQYF.

This clone appeared a few times. This sequence joins TRBV29-1 and TRBJ2-3; the match to TRBD2 covers 7 bases. V lost 5 bases, J lost 0 bases, and 8 bases stayed unmatched. The germline V gene encodes CDR1 SQVTM and CDR2 ANQGSEA. The CDR3 covers 15 residues. As DNA, the CDR3 is TGCAGCGTTCAGGGAGGGACCGATAGCACAGATACGCAGTATTTT. Its translation: CSVQGGTDSTDTQYF.

This clone was found once. The gene calls are TRBV11-2 and TRBJ2-1, with D possibly being TRBD2 (5 bases). The germline CDR1 and CDR2 sequences are SGHAT and FQNNGV. Trimming took 0 bases from V and 8 from J, leaving 14 bases between them. This CDR3 has 15 residues. This CDR3 reads CASSLDRGFLDEQFF. The CDR3 DNA reads as TGTGCCAGCAGCTTAGATCGAGGGTTTTTGGATGAGCAGTTCTTC.

The chain links TRBV11-2 to TRBJ1-2, with 9 bases matching TRBD1. V was clipped by 1 base and J by 6 bases; unmatched bases: 9. CDR3 size: 16 residues. From germline, CDR1 is SGHAT and CDR2 FQNNGV. The CDR3 DNA follows: TGTGCCAGCAGCTTAGGAGAGGACAGGGGATTACATGGCTACACCTTC. It is translated as CASSLGEDRGLHGYTF.

V usage is TRBV27 and J usage is TRBJ2-7; unclear D gene. The ends were cut back, 2 bases at V and 3 bases at J, with 17 bases in the middle. This CDR3 region has 16 residues. The germline V gene encodes CDR1 MNHEY and CDR2 SMNVEV (reference sequence). CDR3 nucleotide sequence: TGTGCCAGCAGTTTAGGTCGGGCAGTCCTAGGCTACGAGCAGTACTTC. Translated, it gives CASSLGRAVLGYEQYF.

This clone has more than one count but fewer than ten. The chain uses TRBV29-1 and TRBJ1-1; no clear D. The germline V gene has CDR1 SQVTM and CDR2 ANQGSEA. CDR3 length: 12 amino acids. V dropped 5 bases and J dropped 1 base, with 8 bases sitting between them. The CDR3 sequence is CSVHSQNTEAFF. The CDR3 DNA is TGCAGCGTTCACTCCCAGAACACTGAAGCTTTCTTT.

J is TRBJ2-7 and V is TRBV28, with 8 bases aligning to TRBD1. Germline-derived CDR1 and CDR2 are MDHEN and SYDVKM. The CDR3 spans 14 residues. V lost 4 bases to trimming and J lost 3 bases; unmatched junction nucleotides: 5. CDR3 in amino acids: CASSSGTGYYEQYF. The DNA of the CDR3 is TGTGCCAGCAGTTCCGGGACAGGATACTACGAGCAGTACTTC.

The chain has TRBV27 and TRBJ2-7, with 11 bases aligning to TRBD1. The germline gives CDR1 MNHEY, CDR2 SMNVEV (reference sequence). The CDR3 totals 16 residues. Trimming removed 5 bases from V and 2 bases from J; junction bases left unmatched: 8. DNA of the CDR3: TGTGCCAGCAGTGCAGCCGGACAGGGGGCCCCCTACGAGCAGTACTTC. This sequence encodes CASSAAGQGAPYEQYF.

This clone is classed as large. This chain joins TRBV2 and TRBJ1-2; possibly TRBD1 for D (5 bases). V was clipped by 7 bases and J by 4 bases, with 13 bases between them. Germline CDR1 is SNHLY and CDR2 is FYNNEI. This CDR3 region has 13 residues. This CDR3 is CASTRTISYGYTF. In DNA, the CDR3 is TGTGCCAGCACGCGGACAATTAGCTATGGCTACACCTTC.

The chain is built from TRBV27 and TRBJ1-4, with 9 positions matching TRBD1. The CDR3 extends over 16 amino acids. CDR1 is MNHEY and CDR2 is SMNVEV in the germline V gene (reference sequence). With 5 bases clipped from V and 2 bases from J, the junction kept 6 bases outside the gene matches. CDR3 nucleotides: TGTGCCAGCAGTCGTGACAGGGGGACGACTAATGAAAAACTGTTTTTT. It yields the protein CASSRDRGTTNEKLFF.

The CDR3 loop is CASSPTQGWSNQPQHF. As DNA, the CDR3 is TGTGCCAGCAGTCCCACTCAGGGTTGGAGCAATCAGCCCCAGCATTTT. The chain couples TRBV27 to TRBJ1-5, with D possibly being TRBD1 (5 bases). This CDR3 contains 16 residues. V lost 5 bases and J 1 base, leaving 15 bases between the germline ends. Germline CDR1 MNHEY, CDR2 SMNVEV (reference sequence).

The chain links TRBV4-3 to TRBJ1-1; D is uncertain. CDR1 is LGHNA and CDR2 is YSLEER in the germline V gene. There are 14 residues in the CDR3. Between the trimmed V and J ends, which lost 3 bases and 1 base, there was a span of 9 bases. The CDR3 nucleotides are TGCGCCAGCAGCCATTCAGCAGCGAACACTGAAGCTTTCTTT. This gives the protein CASSHSAANTEAFF.

Comment on this clone: The sample contains more than one DNA sequence encoding this CDR3. The chain employs TRBV29-1 and TRBJ1-5, with TRBD1 identical over 8 bases. The CDR3 is 12 amino acids. The V gene end was trimmed by 7 bases and the J gene end by 7 bases; junction bases not matched to a gene: 6. Germline V gene data show CDR1 as SQVTM and CDR2 as ANQGSEA. The CDR3 loop reads CSAGTGGQPQHF. The CDR3 bases are TGCAGCGCTGGAACAGGGGGACAGCCCCAGCATTTT.

This chain connects TRBV5-1 to TRBJ2-2, with D tentatively TRBD2 (6 bases). Germline loops: CDR1 SGHRS, CDR2 YFSETQ. The CDR3 length is 13 residues. V lost 3 bases and J 4 bases, leaving 7 bases between the germline ends. The CDR3 nucleotides are TGCGCCAGCAGCTGGAGGGTCACCGGGGAGCTGTTTTTT. Its translation: CASSWRVTGELFF.